The source of this T cell receptor beta chain is a study of cytomegalovirus exposure and HLA in healthy donors. Study-level background: Findings of an earlier analysis included 110 million or so unique TCR beta sequences from 200 million or so T cells. General study results and limits: In a later analysis, an Asian-associated ancestry cluster reportedly showed fewer N-insertions than the approximately 620-donor mean. Sequence variants that were highly shared formed a cluster that was likely a sequencing artifact.

For this clone: Antigen: not known.

The CDR3 extends over 15 amino acids. CDR1 is SGHVS, CDR2 FQNEAQ, per germline. V shed 2 bases and J 6 bases; nucleotides not matched to a gene: 7. PCR primers comprised 60 Vbeta and 13 Jbeta primers. Per the authors' pipeline: As a later analysis found, there were 78 million or so unique TCR beta chains, of which roughly 11 million were shared. Sequencing was performed with immunoSEQ multiplex PCR; in TCRdb, only in-frame clones are kept and a portion is missing. Clone size and the V and J calls come from that table; the DNA yielded D and trimming. The table has under 200,000 clones, 70% to 90% seen once; the top ten hold roughly 1.9%.

J is TRBJ1-2 and V is TRBV7-8, with 9 bases that match TRBD1. This clonotype originated in a woman between 18 and 30 years old in good health and CMV-seronegative. Material: PBMCs. CDR3: CASSLLDRGGDGYTF. Here the CDR3 DNA reads TGTGCCAGCAGCTTATTGGACAGGGGAGGGGATGGCTACACCTTC.